These 19 T cell receptor beta chains share one sample of origin, sequenced in a study of shared clonotypes between healthy human individuals. This table comes from immunoSEQ multiplex PCR, and its TCRdb copy is limited to in-frame clones, with some not included. There are about 300,000 clones in the sample; roughly 70% occur only once, and about 9.4% lies in the top ten. Sequenced input: memory CD4+ T cells sorted from blood. Subset: CD45RA-negative fraction. Receptor source: a man aged 30 to 39 in good health.

This clone was found a few times. This chain joins TRBV18 and TRBJ2-3; the D gene is possibly TRBD2 (6 bases). CDR1 KGHSH and CDR2 LQKENI come from the germline V gene. Trimming left V 3 bases short and J 4 bases short, with 11 bases between. This CDR3 has 14 residues. For the CDR3, the DNA is TGTGCCAGCTCACCGGACTACCAACCAGATACGCAGTATTTT. This codes for CASSPDYQPDTQYF.

The genes are TRBV5-1 and TRBJ2-3; D call uncertain. There are 14 residues in the CDR3. Trimming pared 3 bases from V and 0 bases from J, leaving 8 bases between. Germline CDR1 is SGHRS and CDR2 is YFSETQ. CDR3 DNA sequence: TGCGCCAGCAGCTCCCAGGACAGCACAGATACGCAGTATTTT. Protein: CASSSQDSTDTQYF.

The chain is built from TRBV9 and TRBJ1-2; D is uncertain. The germline gives CDR1 SGDLS, CDR2 YYNGEE. This CDR3 is 13 amino acids long. The V end was cut by 0 bases, the J end by 8 bases, with 11 bases between. The CDR3 nucleotides read TGTGCCAGCAGCGTAGTTCTGGGAGGCGGCTACACCTTC. Encoded protein: CASSVVLGGGYTF.

V usage is TRBV4-1 and J usage is TRBJ2-1, with 14 positions matching TRBD2. The CDR3 is 15 amino acids. Germline V gene lookup returns CDR1 MGHRA and CDR2 YSYEKL. V was pared by 4 bases and J by 7 bases, with 3 bases of the junction left unmatched. The CDR3 sequence: CASSPGLAGGNEQFF. The DNA of the CDR3 is TGCGCCAGCAGCCCCGGACTAGCGGGAGGAAATGAGCAGTTCTTC.

This clone was observed a handful of times. The chain carries TRBV29-1 and TRBJ2-5; D unclear. CDR1 is SQVTM, CDR2 ANQGSEA, per germline. Trimming took off 4 bases at V and 2 bases at J, with 5 bases between the two ends. The CDR3 is 11 residues long. The DNA for the CDR3 is TGCAGCGTTGGGCGGCAAGAGACCCAGTACTTC. Translating gives CSVGRQETQYF.

The rearrangement uses TRBV5-1 and TRBJ2-2; D possibly corresponds to TRBD1 (5 bases). V was pared by 4 bases and J by 0 bases, with 10 bases between. Germline CDR1 reads SGHRS; CDR2 reads YFSETQ. This CDR3 spans 15 amino acids. The CDR3 reads CASSNQGTNTGELFF. CDR3 in DNA: TGCGCCAGCAGCAATCAGGGAACGAACACCGGGGAGCTGTTTTTT.

This chain connects TRBV11-1 to TRBJ2-7, with 8 bases fitting TRBD1. V shed 3 bases and J 0 bases; nucleotides not matched to a gene: 4. Per the germline V gene, CDR1 is SGHAT and CDR2 is FQDESV (reference sequence). This CDR3 spans 15 amino acids. The CDR3: CASSLDRAHSYEQYF. CDR3 nucleotide sequence: TGTGCCAGCAGCTTGGACAGGGCACACTCCTACGAGCAGTACTTC.

This rearrangement joins TRBV19 to TRBJ2-1, with a tentative D call TRBD2 (6 bases). Deletions cut 5 bases from V and 9 bases from J, with 20 bases between. This CDR3 is built from 15 residues. The germline gives CDR1 LNHDA, CDR2 SQIVND (reference sequence). As DNA, the CDR3 is TGTGCCAGTAGTGGCACTAGCCGGCTCGGGAGTGAGCAGTTCTTC. This translates into CASSGTSRLGSEQFF.

In its sample, this clone was seen once. The chain links TRBV27 to TRBJ2-7; D ambiguous. The CDR3 contains 13 residues. Germline V lookup: CDR1 MNHEY, CDR2 SMNVEV (reference sequence). V lost 7 bases and J 2 bases, leaving 12 bases between the germline ends. The CDR3 coding sequence is TGTGCCAGCACCAAGGACGGCGCCTACGAGCAGTACTTC. It is translated as CASTKDGAYEQYF.

The genes are TRBV11-2 and TRBJ2-5; TRBD1 matches at 7 bases. Judging by the DNA end, TRBJ2-7 fits better; the J call may be wrong. The CDR3 runs 18 residues. Per the germline V gene, CDR1 is SGHAT and CDR2 is FQNNGV. This chain's CDR3 is CASSLAPLQQGLSYEQYF. Here the CDR3 DNA reads TGTGCCAGCAGCTTAGCCCCATTGCAACAGGGGTTGTCCTACGAGCAGTACTTC.

The gene calls are TRBV29-1 and TRBJ1-4; D gene uncertain. The V end lost 6 bases, the J end lost 4 bases, and 12 bases lay between the germline ends. The CDR3 is 13 residues long. Looked up from germline, CDR1 is SQVTM and CDR2 is ANQGSEA. Here the CDR3 reads CSVWSANNEKLFF. In nucleotides, the CDR3 is TGCAGCGTCTGGTCTGCCAATAATGAAAAACTGTTTTTT.

This sequence joins TRBV7-9 and TRBJ2-1; 10 bases match TRBD2. The V gene's germline CDR1 is SEHNR and CDR2 FQNEAQ (reference sequence). The J segment lost 4 bases and the V segment lost 11 bases, leaving 8 bases of the junction unmatched. The CDR3 spans 14 residues. In DNA form, the CDR3 reads TGTGCCGGACAAGGGACTAGCGAATACAATGAGCAGTTCTTC. Translated: CAGQGTSEYNEQFF. Based on the CDR3 plus reference TRBV7-9 and TRBJ2-1, the full variable domain is DTGVSQNPRHKITKRGQNVTFRCDPISEHNRLYWYRQTLGQGPEFLTYFQNEAQLEKSRLLSDRFSAERPKGSFSTLEIQRTEQGDSAMYLCAGQGTSEYNEQFFGPGTRLTVL.

The chain combines TRBV11-2 with TRBJ1-4; D unclear. The CDR3 spans 11 residues. The germline gives CDR1 SGHAT, CDR2 FQNNGV. V dropped 4 bases and J dropped 3 bases, with 0 bases sitting between them. The CDR3 is CASSSNEKLFF. CDR3 nucleotide sequence: TGTGCCAGCAGCTCTAATGAAAAACTGTTTTTT.

The chain links TRBV18 to TRBJ2-7; 7 bases are a match to TRBD1. Germline CDR1 KGHSH, CDR2 LQKENI. Losses at the gene ends were 4 bases for V and 0 bases for J; bases not matched to a gene: 9. The CDR3 loop spans 16 amino acids. The CDR3 reads CASSRSGTEDSYEQYF. CDR3 nucleotides: TGTGCCAGCTCACGGTCCGGGACAGAAGACTCCTACGAGCAGTACTTC.

This chain links TRBV5-1 with TRBJ1-5; possibly TRBD1 for D (5 bases). Looked up from germline, CDR1 is SGHRS and CDR2 is YFSETQ. This CDR3 contains 15 residues. V was trimmed by 2 bases and J by 6 bases, leaving 15 bases between them. As DNA, the CDR3 is TGCGCCAGCAGCTTAGGTCCCGCCGGGGGTCAGCCCCAGCATTTT. Protein sequence: CASSLGPAGGQPQHF.

The chain couples TRBV19 to TRBJ2-2, with D unclear. The CDR3 spans 14 residues. The germline V gene has CDR1 LNHDA and CDR2 SQIVND (reference sequence). Trimming left V 1 base short and J 5 bases short, with 8 bases between. For the CDR3, the DNA is TGTGCCAGTAGTATAGTCGTAGGAACCGGGGAGCTGTTTTTT. This codes for CASSIVVGTGELFF.

V and J are TRBV10-3 and TRBJ1-2; maybe TRBD1 (5 bases). CDR1 and CDR2 from the germline V gene are ENHRY and SYGVKD. The V and J ends lost 0 bases and 8 bases respectively, with 16 bases between them. The CDR3 runs to 15 residues. The CDR3 loop is CAISESGTMGGGYTF. The CDR3 DNA reads as TGTGCCATCAGTGAGTCTGGGACTATGGGTGGAGGCTACACCTTC.

This chain connects TRBV5-1 to TRBJ1-1; D possibly corresponds to TRBD1 (6 bases). Germline V gene lookup returns CDR1 SGHRS and CDR2 YFSETQ. The CDR3 has 13 amino acids. Trimming stripped 5 bases from V and 5 bases from J, with 13 bases between. The CDR3 nucleotides read TGCGCCAGCAGGGAGGGGGTAAATACTGAAGCTTTCTTT. It is translated as CASREGVNTEAFF.

The rearrangement links TRBV5-4 to TRBJ2-1; D might be TRBD2 (6 bases). The CDR3 runs to 14 residues. V dropped 3 bases and J dropped 4 bases, with 11 bases sitting between them. Per the germline V gene, CDR1 is SGHNT and CDR2 is YYREEE (reference sequence). The DNA of the CDR3 is TGTGCCAGCAGCTCAGCTAGCGAGTACAATGAGCAGTTCTTC. Amino acid sequence: CASSSASEYNEQFF.